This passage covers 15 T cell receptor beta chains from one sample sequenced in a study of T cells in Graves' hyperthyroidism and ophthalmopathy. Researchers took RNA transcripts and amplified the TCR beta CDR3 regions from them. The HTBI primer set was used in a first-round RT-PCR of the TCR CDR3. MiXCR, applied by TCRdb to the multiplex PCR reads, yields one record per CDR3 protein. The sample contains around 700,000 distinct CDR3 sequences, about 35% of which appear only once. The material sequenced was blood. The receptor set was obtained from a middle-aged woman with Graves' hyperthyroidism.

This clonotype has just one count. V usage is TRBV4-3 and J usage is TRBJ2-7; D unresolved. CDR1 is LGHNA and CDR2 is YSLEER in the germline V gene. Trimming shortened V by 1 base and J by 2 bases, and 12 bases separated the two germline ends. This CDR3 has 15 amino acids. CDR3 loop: CASSQGLGLPYEQYF. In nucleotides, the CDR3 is TGCGCCAGCAGCCAAGGCCTGGGCCTCCCCTACGAGCAGTACTTC.

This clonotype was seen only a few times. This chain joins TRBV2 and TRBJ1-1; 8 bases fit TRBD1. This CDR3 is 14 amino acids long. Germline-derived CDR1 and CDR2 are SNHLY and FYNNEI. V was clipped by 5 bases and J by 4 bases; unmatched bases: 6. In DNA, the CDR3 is TGTGCCAGCAGTAGGGACAGGCTTGGCACTGAAGCTTTCTTT. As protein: CASSRDRLGTEAFF. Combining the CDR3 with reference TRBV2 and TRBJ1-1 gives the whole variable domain EPEVTQTPSHQVTQMGQEVILRCVPISNHLYFYWYRQILGQKVEFLVSFYNNEISEKSEIFDDQFSVERPDGSNFTLKIRSTKLEDSAMYFCASSRDRLGTEAFFGQGTRLTVV.

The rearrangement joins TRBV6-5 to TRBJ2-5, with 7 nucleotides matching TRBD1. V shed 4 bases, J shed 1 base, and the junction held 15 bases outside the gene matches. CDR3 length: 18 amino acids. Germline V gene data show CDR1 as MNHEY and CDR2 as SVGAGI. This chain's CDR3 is CASSSRGWQDTLQETQYF. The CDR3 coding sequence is TGTGCCAGCAGTTCCAGGGGGTGGCAGGACACCCTCCAAGAGACCCAGTACTTC.

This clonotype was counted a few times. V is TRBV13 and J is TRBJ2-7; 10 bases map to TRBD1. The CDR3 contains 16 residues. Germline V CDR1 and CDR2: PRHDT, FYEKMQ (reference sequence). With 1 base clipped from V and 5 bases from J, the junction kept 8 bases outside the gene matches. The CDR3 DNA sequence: TGTGCCAGCAGCTTAGCTCCGGGACAGGGGACCCACGAGCAGTACTTC. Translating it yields CASSLAPGQGTHEQYF.

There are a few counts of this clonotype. The CDR3 here is CASSLLAVGEKLFF. The CDR3 nucleotides read TGTGCCAGCAGCTTGTTGGCAGTAGGTGAAAAACTGTTTTTT. The V call is TRBV5-5, the J call TRBJ1-4, with D uncertain. V lost 1 base, J lost 7 bases, and 11 bases lay in between. Germline CDR1 is SGHKS and CDR2 is YYEKEE (reference sequence). The CDR3 extends over 14 amino acids.

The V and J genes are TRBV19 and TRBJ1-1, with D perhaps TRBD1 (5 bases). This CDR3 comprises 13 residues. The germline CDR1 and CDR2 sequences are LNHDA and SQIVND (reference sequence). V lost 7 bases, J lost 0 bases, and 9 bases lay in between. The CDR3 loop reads CASNLRVNTEAFF. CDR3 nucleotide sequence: TGTGCCAGTAACCTCAGGGTGAACACTGAAGCTTTCTTT.

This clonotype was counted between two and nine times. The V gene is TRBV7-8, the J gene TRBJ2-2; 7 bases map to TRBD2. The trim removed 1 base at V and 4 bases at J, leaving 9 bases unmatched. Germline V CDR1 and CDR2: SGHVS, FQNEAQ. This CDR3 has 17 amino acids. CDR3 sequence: CASSLGRTSDFTGELFF. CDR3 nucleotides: TGTGCCAGCAGCTTAGGTCGCACTAGCGATTTCACCGGGGAGCTGTTTTTT.

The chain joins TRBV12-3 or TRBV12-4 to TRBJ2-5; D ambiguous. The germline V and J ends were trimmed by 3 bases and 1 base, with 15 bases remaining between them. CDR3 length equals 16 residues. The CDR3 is CASSFSVNGPQETQYF. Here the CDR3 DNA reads TGTGCCAGCAGTTTCTCCGTGAACGGGCCCCAAGAGACCCAGTACTTC.

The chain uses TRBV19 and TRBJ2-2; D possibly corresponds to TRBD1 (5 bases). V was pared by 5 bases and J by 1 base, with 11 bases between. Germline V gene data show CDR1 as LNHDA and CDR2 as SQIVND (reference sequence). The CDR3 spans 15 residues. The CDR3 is CASSPDSQNTGELFF. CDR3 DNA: TGTGCCAGTAGTCCTGACAGCCAGAACACCGGGGAGCTGTTTTTT. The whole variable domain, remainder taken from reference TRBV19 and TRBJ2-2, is DGGITQSPKYLFRKEGQNVTLSCEQNLNHDAMYWYRQDPGQGLRLIYYSQIVNDFQKGDIAEGYSVSREKKESFPLTVTSAQKNPTAFYLCASSPDSQNTGELFFGEGSRLTVL.

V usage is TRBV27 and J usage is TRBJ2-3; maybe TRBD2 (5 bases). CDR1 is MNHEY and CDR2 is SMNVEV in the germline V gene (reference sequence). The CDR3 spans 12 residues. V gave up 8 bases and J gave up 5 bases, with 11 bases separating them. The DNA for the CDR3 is TGTGCCAGCGGGAGCTGGGGAGATACGCAGTATTTT. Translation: CASGSWGDTQYF.

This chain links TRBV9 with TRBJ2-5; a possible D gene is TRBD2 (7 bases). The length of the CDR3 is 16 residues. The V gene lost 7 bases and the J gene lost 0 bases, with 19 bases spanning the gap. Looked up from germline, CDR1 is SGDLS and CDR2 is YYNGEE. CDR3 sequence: CASGPGGGGYQETQYF. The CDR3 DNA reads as TGTGCCAGCGGCCCCGGGGGAGGGGGGTACCAAGAGACCCAGTACTTC. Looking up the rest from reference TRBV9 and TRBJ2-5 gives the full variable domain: DSGVTQTPKHLITATGQRVTLRCSPRSGDLSVYWYQQSLDQGLQFLIQYYNGEERAKGNILERFSAQQFPDLHSELNLSSLELGDSALYFCASGPGGGGYQETQYFGPGTRLLVL.

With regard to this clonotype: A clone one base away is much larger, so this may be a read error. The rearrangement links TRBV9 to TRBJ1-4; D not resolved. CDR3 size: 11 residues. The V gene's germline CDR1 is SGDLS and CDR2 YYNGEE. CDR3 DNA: TGTGCCGGCAGCGTAGACGAAAAACTGTTTTTT. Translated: CAGSVDEKLFF.

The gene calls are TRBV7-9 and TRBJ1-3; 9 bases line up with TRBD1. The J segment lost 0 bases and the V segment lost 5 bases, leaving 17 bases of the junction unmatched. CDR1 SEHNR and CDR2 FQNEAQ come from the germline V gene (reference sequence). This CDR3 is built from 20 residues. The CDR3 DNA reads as TGTGCCAGCAGCACCTTCTACGCCGGGACAGGGCCATACTCTGGAAACACCATATATTTT. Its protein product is CASSTFYAGTGPYSGNTIYF.

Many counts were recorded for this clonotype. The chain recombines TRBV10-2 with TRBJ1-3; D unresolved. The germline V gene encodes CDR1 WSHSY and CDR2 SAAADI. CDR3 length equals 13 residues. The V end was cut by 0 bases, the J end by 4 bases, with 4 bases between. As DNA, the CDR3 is TGCGCCAGCAGTGAGTCGGCCGGAAACACCATATATTTT. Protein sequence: CASSESAGNTIYF.

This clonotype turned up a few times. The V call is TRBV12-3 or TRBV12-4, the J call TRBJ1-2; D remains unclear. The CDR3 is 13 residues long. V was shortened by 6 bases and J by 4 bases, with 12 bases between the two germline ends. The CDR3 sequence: CASREVGRYGYTF. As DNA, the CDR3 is TGTGCCAGCAGAGAGGTAGGTCGCTATGGCTACACCTTC.